Here is one T cell receptor (beta chain) with its context. As yet, its antigen is unknown. The data were taken from a study of response to subunit inactivated influenza vaccine. The study, taken as a whole, reports: Authors suggested few new T cells are recruited by each seasonal influenza vaccination.

Trimming took 0 bases from V and 3 from J, leaving 6 bases between them. There are 13 residues in the CDR3. Germline CDR1 reads DFQATT; CDR2 reads SNEGSKA (reference sequence). Each CDR3 protein gets one entry after TCRdb re-called the RT-PCR reads with MiXCR. Here the sample spans about 650,000 distinct CDR3 sequences, about 15% being singletons. Sequenced material: PBMCs from blood, taken 14 to 15 days before vaccination. The receptor comes from a man aged 45-60 years who received an inactivated influenza vaccine. The rearrangement joins TRBV20-1 to TRBJ1-3, with D unclear. CDR3 in amino acids: CSAREGFGNTIYF. The CDR3, as DNA: TGCAGTGCTAGAGAAGGGTTTGGAAACACCATATATTTT.